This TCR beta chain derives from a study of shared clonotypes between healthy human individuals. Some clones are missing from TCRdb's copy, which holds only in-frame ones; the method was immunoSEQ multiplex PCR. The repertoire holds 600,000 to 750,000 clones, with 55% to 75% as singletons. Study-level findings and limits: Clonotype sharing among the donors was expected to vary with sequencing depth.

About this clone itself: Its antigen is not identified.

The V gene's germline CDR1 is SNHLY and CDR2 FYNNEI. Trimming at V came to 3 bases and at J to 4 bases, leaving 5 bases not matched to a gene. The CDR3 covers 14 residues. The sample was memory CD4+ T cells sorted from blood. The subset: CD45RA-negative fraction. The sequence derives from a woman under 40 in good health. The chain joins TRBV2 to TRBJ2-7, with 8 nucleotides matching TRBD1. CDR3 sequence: CASSDGTGRYEQYF. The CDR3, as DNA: TGTGCCAGCAGTGATGGGACAGGCCGATACGAGCAGTACTTC. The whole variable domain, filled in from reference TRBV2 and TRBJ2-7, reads EPEVTQTPSHQVTQMGQEVILRCVPISNHLYFYWYRQILGQKVEFLVSFYNNEISEKSEIFDDQFSVERPDGSNFTLKIRSTKLEDSAMYFCASSDGTGRYEQYFGPGTRLTVT.